This T cell receptor (beta chain) stems from a study of blood T cells in healthy people across ages. This clonotype was detected only a few times. A sample-barcoded 5' primer and a J-beta primer mix were used in a second PCR of about 7 to 12 cycles. TCRdb re-derived calls from the 5' RACE reads in MiXCR, one entry per CDR3 protein. The top ten clones hold around 8% of a sample with some 1.4 million distinct CDR3 sequences, around two fifths of them seen once. Sequenced sample: blood. The sequence derives from a woman aged 18-29 years in good health.

The CDR3 DNA is TGCGCCAGCAGCCAAGATAGGGCAGGGTCCTATGAGCAGTTCTTC. It is translated as CASSQDRAGSYEQFF. This rearrangement joins TRBV4-1 to TRBJ2-1; TRBD1 might be the D (5 bases). In germline, CDR1 is MGHRA, CDR2 YSYEKL. Trimming left V 0 bases short and J 8 bases short, with 14 bases between. This CDR3 has 15 residues.